The 15 T cell receptor beta chains given below trace back to one sample, sequenced in a study of metastatic and nonmetastatic thyroid tumors. Using MiXCR, TCRdb reanalyzed the PCR reads. Counted here are more than 8,500 clones, roughly 11% occurring once; the ten biggest clones make up more than 6.5%. Each patient went into thyroid surgery without having received any treatment. The specimen was tumor tissue. The receptors were sampled from a female donor with papillary thyroid cancer or a benign thyroid nodule (not recorded which). Some clones in this sample may be carry-over from other donors' samples.

The rearrangement links TRBV19 to TRBJ1-1; no reliable D call. Trimming removed 10 bases from V and 10 bases from J, with 16 bases in between. The CDR3 covers 11 residues. Germline V gene sequence: CDR1 LNHDA, CDR2 SQIVND (reference sequence). Here the CDR3 reads CATKRGAGAFF. Written as DNA, the CDR3 is TGTGCCACCAAAAGAGGAGCGGGAGCTTTCTTT.

This clone was recorded at least ten times. The V and J genes are TRBV18 and TRBJ1-5; D is ambiguous. The CDR3 consists of 12 residues. CDR1 and CDR2 from the germline V gene are KGHSH and LQKENI. Trimming shortened V by 2 bases and J by 7 bases, and 6 bases separated the two germline ends. The CDR3 DNA reads TGTGCCAGCTCACCAGGCGAACAGCCCCAGCATTTT. Its protein is CASSPGEQPQHF.

This clone was seen ten or more times. The V call is TRBV20-1, the J call TRBJ1-5, with a possible D match to TRBD1 (5 bases). Germline V gene sequence: CDR1 DFQATT, CDR2 SNEGSKA (reference sequence). With 5 bases removed from V and 0 bases from J, the gap between germline ends came to 14 bases. The length of the CDR3 is 15 residues. In nucleotides, the CDR3 is TGCAGTGCTGAGGGGCCCGACGATAGCAATCAGCCCCAGCATTTT. This sequence encodes CSAEGPDDSNQPQHF.

There are many counts of this clone. A much more abundant neighbour one base away suggests this may be a read error. This same CDR3 is encoded by further DNA sequences in the sample. The chain uses TRBV12-5 and TRBJ2-2; 9 nucleotides align to TRBD2. V lost 0 bases, J lost 7 bases, and 6 bases stayed unmatched. CDR3 length: 16 residues. Germline CDR1 reads LGHNT; CDR2 reads FRNRAP. The CDR3 DNA reads as TGTGCTAGTGGTTTGGTTCTAGCGGGATCCTACGGGGAGCTGTTTTTT. Its translation is CASGLVLAGSYGELFF.

Ten or more counts support this clone. The chain recombines TRBV14 with TRBJ1-4; D is unclear. The CDR3 runs 15 residues. The germline V gene has CDR1 SGHDN and CDR2 FVKESK. With 0 bases removed from V and 8 bases from J, the gap between germline ends came to 13 bases. The CDR3 spells CASSQDGRIGEKLFF. The CDR3 region has the DNA TGTGCCAGCAGCCAAGATGGCAGGATCGGCGAAAAACTGTTTTTT.

This clone was picked up many times. This rearrangement joins TRBV18 to TRBJ2-5, with no clear D. V lost 3 bases to trimming and J lost 2 bases, with 7 bases between them. The germline CDR1 and CDR2 sequences are KGHSH and LQKENI. CDR3 length equals 13 residues. CDR3 in DNA: TGTGCCAGCTCACCGACAACTCAAGAGACCCAGTACTTC. It is translated as CASSPTTQETQYF.

Ten or more counts support this clone. The chain couples TRBV11-2 to TRBJ2-3, with 11 bases identical to TRBD2. The CDR3 length is 15 residues. The junction had 9 bases not matched to a gene; V was cut back by 5 bases and J by 8 bases. The germline V gene has CDR1 SGHAT and CDR2 FQNNGV. CDR3: CASSLTSGAAGTQYF. The DNA of the CDR3 is TGTGCCAGCAGCCTGACTAGCGGGGCCGCGGGTACGCAGTATTTT.

This clone was observed once. The gene calls are TRBV20-1 and TRBJ2-3, with a weak D call TRBD2 (5 bases). Trimming cost V 0 bases and J 8 bases, with 15 bases left between them. This CDR3 has 14 residues. The germline V gene has CDR1 DFQATT and CDR2 SNEGSKA (reference sequence). CDR3 bases: TGCAGTGCTAGAGATACTAGTGGAGCAGGTACGCAGTATTTT. Protein product: CSARDTSGAGTQYF.

This clone was recorded many times. V is TRBV29-1 and J is TRBJ2-1; 10 bases match TRBD2. This CDR3 region has 14 residues. Trimming took 6 bases from V and 4 from J; bases not matched to a gene: 6. Germline CDR1 and CDR2: SQVTM and ANQGSEA. The CDR3 loop is CSVSASGGYNEQFF. CDR3 DNA: TGCAGCGTCTCCGCTAGCGGGGGATACAATGAGCAGTTCTTC.

This clone was detected many times. The genes are TRBV7-9 and TRBJ2-2; a possible D gene is TRBD1 (5 bases). V was clipped by 5 bases and J by 1 base, with 17 bases between them. Germline CDR1 SEHNR, CDR2 FQNEAQ (reference sequence). CDR3 length equals 17 residues. CDR3 sequence reads: CASSLRTGQVNTGELFF. CDR3 sequence (DNA): TGTGCCAGCAGCCTCCGGACCGGACAAGTGAACACCGGGGAGCTGTTTTTT.

Within the sample, this clone is medium-sized (0.01 to 0.1%). V usage is TRBV10-2 and J usage is TRBJ1-2; tentative D call: TRBD1 (5 bases). Trimming removed 1 base from V and 0 bases from J, with 12 bases in between. This CDR3 spans 16 amino acids. Germline values: CDR1 WSHSY, CDR2 SAAADI. CDR3 DNA: TGCGCCAGCAGTGAGTTTTGGGGCAGGGCTAACTATGGCTACACCTTC. Translating gives CASSEFWGRANYGYTF.

This clone rates as medium-sized. The V and J genes are TRBV6-1 and TRBJ2-3; no clear D. Germline CDR1 is MNHNS and CDR2 is SASEGT. The CDR3 has 14 amino acids. Deletions cut 2 bases from V and 6 bases from J, with 12 bases between. The CDR3, as DNA: TGTGCCAGCAGTGAATTGGCACTGGGGGATACGCAGTATTTT. It encodes CASSELALGDTQYF.

Within the sample, this clone is medium-sized (0.01 to 0.1%). The rearrangement uses TRBV6-1 and TRBJ1-3; possibly TRBD1 for D (6 bases). Germline V gene lookup returns CDR1 MNHNS and CDR2 SASEGT. Trimming removed 5 bases from V and 2 bases from J, with 13 bases in between. The CDR3 consists of 15 residues. The CDR3 DNA is TGTGCCAGCAGTCACAGGGCCCCGCCTGGAAACACCATATATTTT. This translates into CASSHRAPPGNTIYF.

By its share, this clone is medium-sized. The gene calls are TRBV6-1 and TRBJ1-2; D unclear. Germline CDR1 reads MNHNS; CDR2 reads SASEGT. Deletions cut 1 base from V and 12 bases from J, with 9 bases between. The CDR3 extends over 11 amino acids. The CDR3 reads CASSEGKPDTF. CDR3 DNA: TGTGCCAGCAGTGAAGGTAAACCGGACACCTTC.

The rearrangement joins TRBV10-3 to TRBJ1-5; tentative D call: TRBD1 (6 bases). The CDR3 has 14 amino acids. CDR1 and CDR2 (germline): ENHRY, SYGVKD. The CDR3 sequence: CATSTGDGYQPQHF. Here the CDR3 DNA reads TGTGCTACCTCGACAGGAGACGGGTATCAGCCCCAGCATTTT.